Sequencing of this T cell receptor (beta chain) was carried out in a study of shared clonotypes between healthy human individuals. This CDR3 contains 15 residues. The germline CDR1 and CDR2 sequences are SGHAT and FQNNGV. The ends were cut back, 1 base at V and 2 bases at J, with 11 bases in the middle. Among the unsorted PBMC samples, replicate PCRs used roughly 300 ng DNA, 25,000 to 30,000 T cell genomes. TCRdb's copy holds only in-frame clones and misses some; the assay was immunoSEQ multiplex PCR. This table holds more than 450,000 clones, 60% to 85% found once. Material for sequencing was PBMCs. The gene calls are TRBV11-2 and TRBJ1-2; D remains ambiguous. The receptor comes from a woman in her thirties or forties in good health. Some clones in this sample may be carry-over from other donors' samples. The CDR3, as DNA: TGTGCCAGCAGCTTAGTCGATAGCGGAAACTATGGCTACACCTTC. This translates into CASSLVDSGNYGYTF.